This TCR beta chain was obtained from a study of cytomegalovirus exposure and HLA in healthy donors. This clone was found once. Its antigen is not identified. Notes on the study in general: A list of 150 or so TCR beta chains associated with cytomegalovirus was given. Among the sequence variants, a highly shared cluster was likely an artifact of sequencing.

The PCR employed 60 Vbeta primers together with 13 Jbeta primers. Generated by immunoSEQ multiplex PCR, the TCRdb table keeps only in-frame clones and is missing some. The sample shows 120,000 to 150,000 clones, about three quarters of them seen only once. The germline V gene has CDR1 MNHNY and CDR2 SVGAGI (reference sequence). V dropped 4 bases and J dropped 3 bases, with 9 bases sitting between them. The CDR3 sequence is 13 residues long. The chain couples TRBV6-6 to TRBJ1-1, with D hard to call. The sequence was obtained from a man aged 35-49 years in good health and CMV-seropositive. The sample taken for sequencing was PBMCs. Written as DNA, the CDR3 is TGTGCCAGCAGTTTCGGGAGGGACACTGAAGCTTTCTTT. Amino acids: CASSFGRDTEAFF.